This TCR beta chain was sequenced for a study of CD8 T cells in ankylosing spondylitis (dated by TCRdb to about 2017). Context from the whole study: T cell receptor beta repertoires were profiled in healthy donors and ankylosing spondylitis patients so that disease-linked TCR variants could be found. The whole study cohort included about a hundred healthy donors and 25 ankylosing spondylitis patients. Peripheral blood samples were taken, and synovial fluid was additionally collected from ankylosing spondylitis patients. What the research found in general, with its limitations: A CD8+ phenotype was shown by the disease-linked clones, which were found at relatively low frequencies in peripheral blood. A TCR beta motif of fewer than 10 highly homologous amino acid variants appeared characteristic of blood from ankylosing spondylitis patients. Some motif variants had previously been reported in the synovial fluid and blood of reactive arthritis patients, which suggests shared mechanisms of disease initiation. According to the report, matched synovial fluid samples from ankylosing spondylitis patients were significantly enriched for the disease-linked clones.

The listed sequencing device is Illumina HiSeq 2500. Quantitative 5'-RACE with molecular barcodes was the method used to prepare the TCR beta libraries. The original methods were these. A new computational method, built on a probabilistic model of VDJ rearrangement, was used to identify disease-linked TCR variants. The public reads were quality trimmed at Q25 with fastp and then assembled into clones with MiXCR by TCRdb, keeping productive beta chains. Every entry covers one CDR3 protein and lists the most common genes and DNA from its rows. TCRdb's processing, not the authors' own work, is the source of the V and J calls. In this sample the table shows tens of thousands of distinct CDR3 sequences, around 25% of which occur a single time. Around three fifths of the sample is in the top ten clones. Note on this clonotype: Its binding antigen is unknown. Base qualities were left out, and no much larger clone turns up one base away.

Trimming removed 7 bases from V and 8 bases from J, leaving 20 bases between the germline ends. The germline V gene (reference sequence) sets CDR1 to SEHNR and CDR2 to FQNEAQ. Including cysteine and phenylalanine, the CDR3 has 14 amino acids. Of the read, only the CDR3 DNA is kept; its 42 bases are in frame from base 1. Sequencing was done on a sample of blood, either unsorted or a sorted T cell fraction (not recorded which). The TCR was taken from a male donor with ankylosing spondylitis or in good health (not recorded which). The rearrangement combines TRBV7-9 with TRBJ1-2; TRBD1 is possibly the D segment (6 matching bases). The CDR3 corresponds to CASIPARGGGGYTF. In nucleotides, the sequence is TGTGCCAGCATACCTGCCCGAGGAGGGGGAGGCTACACCTTC.